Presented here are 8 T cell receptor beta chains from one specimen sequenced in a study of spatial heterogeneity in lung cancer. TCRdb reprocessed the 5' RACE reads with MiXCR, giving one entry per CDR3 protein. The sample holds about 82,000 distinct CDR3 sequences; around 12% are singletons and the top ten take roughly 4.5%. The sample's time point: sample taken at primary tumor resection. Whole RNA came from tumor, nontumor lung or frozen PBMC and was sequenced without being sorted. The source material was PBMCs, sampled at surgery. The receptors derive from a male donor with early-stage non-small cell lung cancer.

CDR3 in amino acids: CASSWGQAGMNGYTF. The DNA for the CDR3 is TGTGCCAGCAGCTGGGGACAGGCGGGGATGAATGGCTACACCTTC. J is TRBJ1-2 and V is TRBV5-6; 8 nucleotides agree with TRBD1. J lost 6 bases, V lost 3 bases, and 10 bases had no gene match. The CDR3 is made up of 15 amino acids. CDR1 and CDR2 from the germline V gene are SGHDT and YYEEEE.

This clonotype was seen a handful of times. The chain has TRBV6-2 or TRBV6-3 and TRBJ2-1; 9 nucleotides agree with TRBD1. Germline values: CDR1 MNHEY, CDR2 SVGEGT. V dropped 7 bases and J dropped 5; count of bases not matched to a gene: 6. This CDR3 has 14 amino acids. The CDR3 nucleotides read TGTGCCAGCAACCCTGACAGGGGGAACAATGAGCAGTTCTTC. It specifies CASNPDRGNNEQFF.

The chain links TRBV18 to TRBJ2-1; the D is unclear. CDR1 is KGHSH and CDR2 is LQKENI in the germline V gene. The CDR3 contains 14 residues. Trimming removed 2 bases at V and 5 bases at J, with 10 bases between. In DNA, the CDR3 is TGTGCCAGCTCACCAATGGGCATCAACAATGAGCAGTTCTTC. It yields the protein CASSPMGINNEQFF.

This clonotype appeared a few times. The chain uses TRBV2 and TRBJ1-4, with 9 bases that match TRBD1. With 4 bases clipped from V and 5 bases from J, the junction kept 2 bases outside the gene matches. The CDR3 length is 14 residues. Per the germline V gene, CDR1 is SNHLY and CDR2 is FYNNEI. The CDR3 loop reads CASSAQGANEKLFF. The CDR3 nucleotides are TGTGCCAGCAGTGCACAGGGGGCGAATGAAAAACTGTTTTTT.

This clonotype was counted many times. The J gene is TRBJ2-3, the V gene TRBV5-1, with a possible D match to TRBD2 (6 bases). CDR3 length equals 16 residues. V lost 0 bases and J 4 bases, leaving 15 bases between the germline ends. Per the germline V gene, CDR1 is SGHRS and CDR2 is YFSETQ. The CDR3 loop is CASSLEGQGGADTQYF. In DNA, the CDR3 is TGCGCCAGCAGCTTGGAGGGCCAGGGAGGAGCAGATACGCAGTATTTT.

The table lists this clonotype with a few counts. CDR3 loop: CASSGISGGRYEQYF. Written as DNA, the CDR3 is TGTGCCAGCAGTGGGATCTCAGGGGGCAGGTACGAGCAGTACTTC. The V and J genes are TRBV12-3 or TRBV12-4 and TRBJ2-7, with TRBD1 matching 8 bases. With V trimmed by 5 bases and J by 4 bases, 10 bases remained unmatched. This CDR3 has 15 amino acids.

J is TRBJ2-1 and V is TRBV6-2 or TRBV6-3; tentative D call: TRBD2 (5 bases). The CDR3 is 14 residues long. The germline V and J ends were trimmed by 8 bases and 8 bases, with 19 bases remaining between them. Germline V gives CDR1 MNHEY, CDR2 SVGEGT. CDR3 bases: TGTGCCAGCGTAAACGGGGAGACGGAAGATGAGCAGTTCTTC. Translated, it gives CASVNGETEDEQFF.

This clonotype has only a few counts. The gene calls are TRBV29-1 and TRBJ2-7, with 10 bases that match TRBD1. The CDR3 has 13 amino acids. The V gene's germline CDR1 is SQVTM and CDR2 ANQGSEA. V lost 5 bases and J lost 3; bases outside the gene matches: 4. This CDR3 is CSVNRDRGYEQYF. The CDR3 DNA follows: TGCAGCGTTAACCGGGACAGGGGCTACGAGCAGTACTTC.